This T cell receptor beta chain appears in the sequencing data of a study of shared clonotypes between healthy human individuals. Study at large: The cohort comprised a couple of women and three men. Their ages spanned 18 to 49 years. Study results and caveats: What rarefaction showed was incomplete sorted-subset sequencing despite large depth. The naive CD4 repertoires of several donors were compared, and around 4.9% of clonotypes were shared.

The CDR3 length is 17 residues. The junction had 11 bases not matched to a gene; V was cut back by 7 bases and J by 2 bases. Germline CDR1 and CDR2: SGHTA and FQGNSA. Remarks on this clone: As yet, its antigen is unknown.

The method was immunoSEQ multiplex PCR; TCRdb's version includes in-frame clones alone and lacks a portion of them. Here the sample spans approximately 2.5 million clones, roughly 92% being singletons. This chain connects TRBV7-2 to TRBJ2-5, with 12 bases identical to TRBD1. The receptor was isolated from a man aged 18 to 30 in good health. Specimen: naive CD4+ T cells sorted from blood. Subset meaning: CD45RA+ positively selected. The CDR3 coding sequence is TGTGCCAGCAAACCGGGACAGGGGGCGCCCGGGCAAGAGACCCAGTACTTC. It encodes CASKPGQGAPGQETQYF.